This TCR beta chain originates from a study of blood T cell repertoires in COVID-19. Study-level background: COVID-19 samples collected from the United States, Italy and Spain covered acute and convalescent phases.

Cohort allocation depended upon clinical history that participants reported. Per the germline V gene, CDR1 is SGHRS and CDR2 is YFSETQ. The V segment lost 5 bases and the J segment 3 bases; nucleotides outside the gene matches: 6. The CDR3 is 15 amino acids. In the authors' workflow: It was from reference gene primer amplification that nucleated cell counts were estimated. Assay: immunoSEQ multiplex PCR; the TCRdb copy retains only in-frame clones and omits some. D and trimming were read from the DNA, whereas the V and J calls and clone size are those reported in that table. The profile shows around 400,000 clones, approximately 90% of them singletons.

This TCR came from a young woman who had been exposed to COVID-19. Sequenced: PBMCs or T cells enriched from blood (not recorded which). V gene TRBV5-1 combines with J gene TRBJ1-5; TRBD1 matches 9 bases. The CDR3 loop is CASRSTGGDNQPQHF. As DNA, the CDR3 is TGCGCCAGCAGATCTACAGGGGGCGACAATCAGCCCCAGCATTTT.